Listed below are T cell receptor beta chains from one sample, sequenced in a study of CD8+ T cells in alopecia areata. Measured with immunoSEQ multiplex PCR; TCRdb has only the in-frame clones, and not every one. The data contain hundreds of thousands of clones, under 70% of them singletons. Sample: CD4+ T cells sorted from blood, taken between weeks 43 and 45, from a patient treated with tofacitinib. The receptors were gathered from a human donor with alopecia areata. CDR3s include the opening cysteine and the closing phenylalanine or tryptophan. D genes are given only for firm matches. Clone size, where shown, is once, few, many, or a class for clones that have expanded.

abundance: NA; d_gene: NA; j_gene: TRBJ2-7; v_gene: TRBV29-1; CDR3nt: TGCAGCGTTGAAGAGGAAAGAGGGTTGGGGCAGTACTTC; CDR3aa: CSVEEERGLGQYF
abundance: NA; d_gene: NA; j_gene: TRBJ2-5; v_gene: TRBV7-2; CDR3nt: TGTGCCAGCAGCACCAGGGTCCGGGAGACCCAGTACTTC; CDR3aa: CASSTRVRETQYF
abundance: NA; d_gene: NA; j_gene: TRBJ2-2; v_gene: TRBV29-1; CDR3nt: TGCAGCGTCTACCCGAAGGGGGATACCGGGGAGCTGTTTTTT; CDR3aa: CSVYPKGDTGELFF
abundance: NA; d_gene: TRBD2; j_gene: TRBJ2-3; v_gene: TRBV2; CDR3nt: TGTGCCAAACAGACTAGCGGGGGTTCAGATACGCAGTATTTT; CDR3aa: CAKQTSGGSDTQYF
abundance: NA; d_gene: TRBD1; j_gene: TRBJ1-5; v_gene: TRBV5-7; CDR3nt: TGTGCCAGCAGCCAGATGGACAGGGGCGGAAAGAGCAATCAGCCCCAGCATTTT; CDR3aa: CASSQMDRGGKSNQPQHF
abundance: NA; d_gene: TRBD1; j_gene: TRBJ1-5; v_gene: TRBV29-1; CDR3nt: TGCAGCGTGCGACAGGGGGCTAGTCAGCCCCAGCATTTT; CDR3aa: CSVRQGASQPQHF
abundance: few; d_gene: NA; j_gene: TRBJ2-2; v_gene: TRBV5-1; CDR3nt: TGCGCCAGCAGAATAGCGGTTCTCACCGGGGAGCTGTTTTTT; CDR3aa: CASRIAVLTGELFF
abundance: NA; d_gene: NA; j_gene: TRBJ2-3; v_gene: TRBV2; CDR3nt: TGTGCCAGCAGCGATCAAGGATCTCTCACAGATACGCAGTATTTT; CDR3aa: CASSDQGSLTDTQYF
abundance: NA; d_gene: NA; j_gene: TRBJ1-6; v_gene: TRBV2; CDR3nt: TGTGCCAGCCAAGATTGGGGCTCACCCCTCCACTTT; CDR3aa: CASQDWGSPLHF
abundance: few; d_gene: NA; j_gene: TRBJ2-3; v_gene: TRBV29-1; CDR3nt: TGCAGCGTCAGGGTAGGAGATACGCAGTATTTT; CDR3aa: CSVRVGDTQYF
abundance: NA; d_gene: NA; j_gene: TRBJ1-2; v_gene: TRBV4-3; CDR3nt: TGCGCCAGCAGCCAAGATCTGACGGACCGGTCTAACTATGGCTACACCTTC; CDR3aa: CASSQDLTDRSNYGYTF
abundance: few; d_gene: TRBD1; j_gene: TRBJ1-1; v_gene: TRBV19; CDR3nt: TGTGCCAGTAGTACGTCAGGGGGGAGGGAAGCTTTCTTT; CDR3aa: CASSTSGGREAFF
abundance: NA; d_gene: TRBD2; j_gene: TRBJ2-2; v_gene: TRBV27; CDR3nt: TGTGCCAGCAGTACAGGACTAGCGGGGGTCGGGGAGCTGTTTTTT; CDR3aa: CASSTGLAGVGELFF
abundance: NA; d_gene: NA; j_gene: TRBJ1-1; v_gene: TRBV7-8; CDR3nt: TGTGCCAGCAGCTCATATATCGGCAACACTGAAGCTTTCTTT; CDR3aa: CASSSYIGNTEAFF
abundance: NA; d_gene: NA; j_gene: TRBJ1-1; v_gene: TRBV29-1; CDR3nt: TGCATCTCGACCACAGGCATGAACACTGAAGCTTTCTTT; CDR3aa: CISTTGMNTEAFF
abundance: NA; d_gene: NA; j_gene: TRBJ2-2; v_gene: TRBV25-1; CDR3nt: TGTGCCATCCATACCGGGGAGCTGTTTTTT; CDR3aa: CAIHTGELFF
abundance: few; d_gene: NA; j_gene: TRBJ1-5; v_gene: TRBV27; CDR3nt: TGTGCCAGCAGCAAGGGCTGGGGGGGGAATCAGCCCCAGCATTTT; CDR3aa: CASSKGWGGNQPQHF
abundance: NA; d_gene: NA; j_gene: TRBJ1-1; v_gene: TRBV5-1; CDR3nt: TGCGCCAGCAGCTTGGCCGGAGGGAACACTGAAGCTTTCTTT; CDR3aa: CASSLAGGNTEAFF
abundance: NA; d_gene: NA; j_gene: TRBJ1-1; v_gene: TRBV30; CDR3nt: TGTGCCTGGAGTGGGACAGTGAACACTGAAGCTTTCTTT; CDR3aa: CAWSGTVNTEAFF
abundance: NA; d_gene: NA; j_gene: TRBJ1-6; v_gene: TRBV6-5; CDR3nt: TGTGCCAGCAGTTACGGAACAAACCATAATTCACCCCTCCACTTT; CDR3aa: CASSYGTNHNSPLHF
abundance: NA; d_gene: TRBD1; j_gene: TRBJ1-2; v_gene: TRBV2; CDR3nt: TGTGCCAGCCTCCCCTGGGACAGGGGGCATGGCTACACCTTC; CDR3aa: CASLPWDRGHGYTF
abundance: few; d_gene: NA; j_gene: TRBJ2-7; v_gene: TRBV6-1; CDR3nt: TGTGCCAGCATGACCCCCCCACCACGCTCCTACGAGCAGTACTTC; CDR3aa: CASMTPPPRSYEQYF
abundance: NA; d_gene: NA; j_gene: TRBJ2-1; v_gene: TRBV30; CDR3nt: TGTGCCTGGAGTGGCTCCTACAATGAGCAGTTCTTC; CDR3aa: CAWSGSYNEQFF
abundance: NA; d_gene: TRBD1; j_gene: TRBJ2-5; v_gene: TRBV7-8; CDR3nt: TGTGCCAGCAGTTCAGACAGGGGAGAGACCCAGTACTTC; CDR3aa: CASSSDRGETQYF
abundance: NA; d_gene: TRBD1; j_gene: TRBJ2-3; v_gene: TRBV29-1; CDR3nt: TGCAGCGTCCGCCTAGGAGGGACAGGGGGTGATGATACGCAGTATTTT; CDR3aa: CSVRLGGTGGDDTQYF